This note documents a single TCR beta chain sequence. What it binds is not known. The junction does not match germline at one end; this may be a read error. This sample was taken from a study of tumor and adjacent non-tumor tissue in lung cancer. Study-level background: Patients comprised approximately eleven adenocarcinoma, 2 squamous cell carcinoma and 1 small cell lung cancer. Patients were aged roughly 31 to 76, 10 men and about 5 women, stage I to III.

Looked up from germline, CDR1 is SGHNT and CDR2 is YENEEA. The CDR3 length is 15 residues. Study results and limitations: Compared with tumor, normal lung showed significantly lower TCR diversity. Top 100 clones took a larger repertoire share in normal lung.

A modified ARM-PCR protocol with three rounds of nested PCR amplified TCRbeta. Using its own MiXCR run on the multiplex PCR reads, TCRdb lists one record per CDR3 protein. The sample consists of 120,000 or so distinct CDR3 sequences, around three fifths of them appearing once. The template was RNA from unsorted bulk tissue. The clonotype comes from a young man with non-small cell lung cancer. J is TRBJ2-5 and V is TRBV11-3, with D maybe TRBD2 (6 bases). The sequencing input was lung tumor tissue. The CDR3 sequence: CASSLGGSLQEAQYF. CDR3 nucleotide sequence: TGTGCCAGCAGCCTGGGGGGTAGCCTTCAAGAGGCCCAGTACTTC.